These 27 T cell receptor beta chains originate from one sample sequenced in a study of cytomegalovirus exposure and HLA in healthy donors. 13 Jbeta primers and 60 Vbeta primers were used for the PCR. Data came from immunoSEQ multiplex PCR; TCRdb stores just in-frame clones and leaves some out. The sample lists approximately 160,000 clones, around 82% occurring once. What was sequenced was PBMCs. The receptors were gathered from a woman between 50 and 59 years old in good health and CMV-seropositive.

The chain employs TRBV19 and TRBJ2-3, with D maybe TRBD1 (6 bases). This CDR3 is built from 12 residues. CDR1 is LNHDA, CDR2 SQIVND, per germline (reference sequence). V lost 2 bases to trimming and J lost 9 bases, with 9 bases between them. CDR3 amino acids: CASSIIGTTQYF. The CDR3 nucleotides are TGTGCCAGTAGTATAATTGGGACAACGCAGTATTTT.

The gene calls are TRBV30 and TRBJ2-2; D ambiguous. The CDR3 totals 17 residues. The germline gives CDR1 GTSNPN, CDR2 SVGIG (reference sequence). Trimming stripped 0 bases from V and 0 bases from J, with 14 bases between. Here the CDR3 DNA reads TGTGCCTGGAGTGTCCGTGCCAGCAGGCCGAACACCGGGGAGCTGTTTTTT. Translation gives CAWSVRASRPNTGELFF.

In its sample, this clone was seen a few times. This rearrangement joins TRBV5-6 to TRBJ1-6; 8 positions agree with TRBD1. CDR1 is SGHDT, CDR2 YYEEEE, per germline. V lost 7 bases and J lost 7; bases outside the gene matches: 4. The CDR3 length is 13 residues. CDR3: CASERQGNSPLHF. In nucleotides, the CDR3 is TGTGCCAGCGAGCGACAGGGGAATTCACCCCTCCACTTT.

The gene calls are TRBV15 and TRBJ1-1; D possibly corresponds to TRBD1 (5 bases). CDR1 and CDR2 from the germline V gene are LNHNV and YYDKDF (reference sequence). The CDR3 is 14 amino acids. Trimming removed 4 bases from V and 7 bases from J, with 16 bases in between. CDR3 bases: TGTGCCACCAGCATCCGAGGGCGGGGGGGTGAAGCTTTCTTT. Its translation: CATSIRGRGGEAFF.

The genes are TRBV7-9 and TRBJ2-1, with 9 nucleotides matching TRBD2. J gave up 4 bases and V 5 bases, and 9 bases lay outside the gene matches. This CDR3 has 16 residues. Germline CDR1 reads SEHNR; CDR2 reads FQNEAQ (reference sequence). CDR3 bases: TGTGCCAGCAGCCACCATAGGGGACTAGCTTACAATGAGCAGTTCTTC. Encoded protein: CASSHHRGLAYNEQFF.

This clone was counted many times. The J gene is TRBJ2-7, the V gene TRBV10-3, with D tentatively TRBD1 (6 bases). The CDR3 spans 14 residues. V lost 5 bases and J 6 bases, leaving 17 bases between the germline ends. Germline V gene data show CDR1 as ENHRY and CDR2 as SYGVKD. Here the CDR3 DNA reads TGTGCCATCAGTATACAGGGACCCTTGATCGAGCAGTACTTC. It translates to CAISIQGPLIEQYF.

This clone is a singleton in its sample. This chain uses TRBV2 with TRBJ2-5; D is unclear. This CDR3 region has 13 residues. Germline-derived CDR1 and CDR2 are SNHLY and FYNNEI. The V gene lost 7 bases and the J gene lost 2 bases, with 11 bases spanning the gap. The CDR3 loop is CASIGAAQETQYF. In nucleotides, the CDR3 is TGTGCCAGCATAGGTGCGGCTCAAGAGACCCAGTACTTC. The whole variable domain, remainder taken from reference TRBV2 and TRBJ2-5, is EPEVTQTPSHQVTQMGQEVILRCVPISNHLYFYWYRQILGQKVEFLVSFYNNEISEKSEIFDDQFSVERPDGSNFTLKIRSTKLEDSAMYFCASIGAAQETQYFGPGTRLLVL.

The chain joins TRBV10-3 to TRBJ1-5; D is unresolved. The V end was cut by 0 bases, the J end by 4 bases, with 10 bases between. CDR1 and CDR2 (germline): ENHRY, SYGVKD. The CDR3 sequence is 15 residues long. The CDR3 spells CAISESSTPNQPQHF. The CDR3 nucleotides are TGTGCCATCAGTGAGTCGTCGACACCTAATCAGCCCCAGCATTTT.

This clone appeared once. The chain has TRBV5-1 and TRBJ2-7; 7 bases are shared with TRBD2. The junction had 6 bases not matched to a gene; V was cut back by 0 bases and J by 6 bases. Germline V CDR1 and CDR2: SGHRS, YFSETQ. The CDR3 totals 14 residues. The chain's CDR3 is CASSLVGGAGEQYF. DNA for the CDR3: TGCGCCAGCAGCTTGGTGGGAGGGGCCGGCGAGCAGTACTTC.

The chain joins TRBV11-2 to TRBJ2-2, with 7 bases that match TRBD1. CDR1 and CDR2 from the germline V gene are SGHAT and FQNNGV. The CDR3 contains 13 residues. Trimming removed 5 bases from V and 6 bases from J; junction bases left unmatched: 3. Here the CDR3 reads CASSPQGAGELFF. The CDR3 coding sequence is TGTGCCAGCAGCCCGCAGGGGGCCGGGGAGCTGTTTTTT. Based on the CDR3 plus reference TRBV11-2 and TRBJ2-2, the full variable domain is EAGVAQSPRYKIIEKRQSVAFWCNPISGHATLYWYQQILGQGPKLLIQFQNNGVVDDSQLPKDRFSAERLKGVDSTLKIQPAKLEDSAVYLCASSPQGAGELFFGEGSRLTVL.

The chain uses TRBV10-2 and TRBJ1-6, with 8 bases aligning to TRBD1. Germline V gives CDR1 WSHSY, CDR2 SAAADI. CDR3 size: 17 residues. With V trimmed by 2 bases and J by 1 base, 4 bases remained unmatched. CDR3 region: CASSEAQGGSYNSPLHF. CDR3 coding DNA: TGCGCCAGCAGTGAGGCACAGGGGGGGTCCTATAATTCACCCCTCCACTTT.

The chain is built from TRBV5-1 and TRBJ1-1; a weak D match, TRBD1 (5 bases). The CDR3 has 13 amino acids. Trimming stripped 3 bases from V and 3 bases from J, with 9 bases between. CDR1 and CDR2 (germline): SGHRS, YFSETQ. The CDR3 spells CASSYTTDTEAFF. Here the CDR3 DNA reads TGCGCCAGCAGCTACACGACAGACACTGAAGCTTTCTTT.

The CDR3 coding sequence is TGTGCCAGCAGCGTAGGTTCCAGCGGGGGGGCCACCGGGGAGCTGTTTTTT. This codes for CASSVGSSGGATGELFF. The chain recombines TRBV9 with TRBJ2-2; 10 bases fit TRBD2. CDR1 is SGDLS and CDR2 is YYNGEE in the germline V gene. V was pared by 0 bases and J by 4 bases, with 6 bases of the junction left unmatched. The CDR3 totals 17 residues.

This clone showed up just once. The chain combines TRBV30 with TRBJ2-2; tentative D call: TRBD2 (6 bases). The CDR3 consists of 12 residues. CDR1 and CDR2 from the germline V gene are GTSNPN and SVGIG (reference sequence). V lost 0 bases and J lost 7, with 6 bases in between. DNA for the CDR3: TGTGCCTGGAGTGTGGGAGGCGGGGAGCTGTTTTTT. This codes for CAWSVGGGELFF.

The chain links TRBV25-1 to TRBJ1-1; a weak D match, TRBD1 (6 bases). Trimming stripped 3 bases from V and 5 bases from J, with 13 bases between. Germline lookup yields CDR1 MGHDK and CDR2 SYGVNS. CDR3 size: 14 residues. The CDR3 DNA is TGTGCCAGCAGTGATACAGGGAGTCGTACTGAAGCTTTCTTT. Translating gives CASSDTGSRTEAFF.

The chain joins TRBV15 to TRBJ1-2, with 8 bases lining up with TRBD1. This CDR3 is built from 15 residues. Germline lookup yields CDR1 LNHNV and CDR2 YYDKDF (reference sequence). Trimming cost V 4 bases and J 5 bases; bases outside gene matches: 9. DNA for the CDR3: TGTGCCACCAGCACACCCAGAACAGGGGGGTATGGCTACACCTTC. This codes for CATSTPRTGGYGYTF.

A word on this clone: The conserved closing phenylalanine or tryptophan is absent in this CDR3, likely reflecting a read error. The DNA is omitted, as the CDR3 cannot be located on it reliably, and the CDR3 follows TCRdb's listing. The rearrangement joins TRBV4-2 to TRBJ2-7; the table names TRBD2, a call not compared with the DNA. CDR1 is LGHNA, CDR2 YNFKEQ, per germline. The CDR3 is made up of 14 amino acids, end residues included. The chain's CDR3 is CASSQDLSSGAVRY.

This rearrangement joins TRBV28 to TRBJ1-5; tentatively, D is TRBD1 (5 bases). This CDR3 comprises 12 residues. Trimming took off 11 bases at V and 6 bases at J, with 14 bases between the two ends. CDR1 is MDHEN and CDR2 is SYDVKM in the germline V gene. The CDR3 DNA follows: TGTGCCGCAGATAGCGGGGGTCAGCCCCAGCATTTT. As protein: CAADSGGQPQHF.

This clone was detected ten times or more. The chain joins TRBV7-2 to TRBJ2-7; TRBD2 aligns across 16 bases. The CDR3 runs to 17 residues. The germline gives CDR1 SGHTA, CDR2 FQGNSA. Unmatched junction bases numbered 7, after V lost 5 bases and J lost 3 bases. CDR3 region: CASSQGLAGGPGYEQYF. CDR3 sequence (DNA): TGTGCCAGCAGCCAGGGACTAGCGGGGGGGCCGGGCTACGAGCAGTACTTC.

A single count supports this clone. This CDR3 reads CASSSTGMLETQYF. CDR3 nucleotides: TGTGCCAGCAGCTCGACAGGGATGTTAGAGACCCAGTACTTC. This sequence joins TRBV7-3 and TRBJ2-5; 7 bases are a match to TRBD1. Germline CDR1 SGHTA, CDR2 FQGTGA. The CDR3 is made up of 14 amino acids. The trim removed 4 bases at V and 4 bases at J, leaving 6 bases unmatched.

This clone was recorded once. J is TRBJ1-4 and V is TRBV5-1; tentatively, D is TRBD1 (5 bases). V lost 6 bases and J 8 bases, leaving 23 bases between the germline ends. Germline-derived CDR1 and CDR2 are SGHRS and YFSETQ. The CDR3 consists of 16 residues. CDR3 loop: CASTPGVGGIGEKLFF. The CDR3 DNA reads TGCGCCAGCACCCCTGGCGTTGGGGGGATTGGGGAAAAACTGTTTTTT.

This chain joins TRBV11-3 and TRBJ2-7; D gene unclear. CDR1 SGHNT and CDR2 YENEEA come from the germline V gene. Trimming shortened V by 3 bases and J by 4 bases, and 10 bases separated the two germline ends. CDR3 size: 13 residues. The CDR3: CASSFAADYEQYF. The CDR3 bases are TGTGCCAGCAGCTTTGCGGCGGATTACGAGCAGTACTTC.

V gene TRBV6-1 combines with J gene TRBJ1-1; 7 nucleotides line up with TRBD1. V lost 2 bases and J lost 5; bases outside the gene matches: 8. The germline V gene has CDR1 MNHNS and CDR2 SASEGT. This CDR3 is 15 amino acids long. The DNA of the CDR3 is TGTGCCAGCAGTGAAATGACAGGGCGCAAGACTGAAGCTTTCTTT. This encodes CASSEMTGRKTEAFF.

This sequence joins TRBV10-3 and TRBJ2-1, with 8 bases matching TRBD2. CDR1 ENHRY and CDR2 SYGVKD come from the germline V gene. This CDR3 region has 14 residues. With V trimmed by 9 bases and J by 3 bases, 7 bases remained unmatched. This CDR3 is CAIDGGGYYNEQFF. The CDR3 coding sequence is TGTGCCATTGACGGGGGGGGTTACTACAATGAGCAGTTCTTC.

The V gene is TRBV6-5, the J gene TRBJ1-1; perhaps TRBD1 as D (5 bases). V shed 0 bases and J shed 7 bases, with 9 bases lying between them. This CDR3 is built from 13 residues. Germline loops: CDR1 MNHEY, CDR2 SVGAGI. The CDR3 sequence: CASSYSRGYEAFF. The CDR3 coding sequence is TGTGCCAGCAGTTACTCGCGGGGGTATGAAGCTTTCTTT.

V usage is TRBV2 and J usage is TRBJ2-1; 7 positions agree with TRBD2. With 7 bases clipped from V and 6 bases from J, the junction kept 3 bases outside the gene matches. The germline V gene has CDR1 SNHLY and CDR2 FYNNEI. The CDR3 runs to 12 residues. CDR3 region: CASIGGGNEQFF. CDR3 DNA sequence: TGTGCCAGCATTGGGGGGGGCAATGAGCAGTTCTTC.

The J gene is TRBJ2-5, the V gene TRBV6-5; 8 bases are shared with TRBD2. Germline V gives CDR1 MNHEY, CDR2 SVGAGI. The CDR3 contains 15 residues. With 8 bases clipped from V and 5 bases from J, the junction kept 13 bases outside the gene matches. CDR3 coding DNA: TGTGCCAGCCCTACGGGTCGGGGGGGCCTCGAGACCCAGTACTTC. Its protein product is CASPTGRGGLETQYF.